The 8 T cell receptor beta chains below all came from one sample that was sequenced in a study of identical twins (dated by TCRdb to the mid-2010s). The library was prepared using 5' RACE. Data came from an Illumina HiSeq 2000. Through fastp at Q25 and MiXCR, TCRdb rebuilt clones from the public reads, retaining in-frame beta chains. Rows with one shared CDR3 protein collapse into an entry with the most common genes and DNA. The sample has 200,000 to 250,000 distinct CDR3 sequences on record, over 9.5% of them singletons. The ten largest clones take up 10% of the sample. The sample taken for sequencing was memory T cells sorted from blood. Per the publication, the cell subset or site label means: CD45RO+ enriched T cells. All receptors come from a man aged 45-65 years in good health.

This clonotype occurred many times. Here the CDR3 DNA reads TGCAGTGCTAGAGCCCTAGCAGGTCTCGATGAGCAGTTCTTC. It encodes CSARALAGLDEQFF. The rearrangement links TRBV20-1 to TRBJ2-1; D is perhaps TRBD2 (5 bases). V lost 1 base, J lost 8 bases, and 15 bases lay in between. Germline assignment: CDR1 DFQATT and CDR2 SNEGSKA (reference sequence). This CDR3 is 14 amino acids long.

This chain joins TRBV7-9 and TRBJ2-5, with 11 bases aligning to TRBD2. This CDR3 has 16 amino acids. The V gene end was trimmed by 5 bases and the J gene end by 5 bases; junction bases not matched to a gene: 10. CDR1 SEHNR and CDR2 FQNEAQ come from the germline V gene (reference sequence). The CDR3 DNA reads TGTGCCAGCAGCCCAAGGGGACTAGCGGTCCGGGAGACCCAGTACTTC. Translating it yields CASSPRGLAVRETQYF.

This clonotype has more than one count but fewer than ten. The V gene is TRBV4-1, the J gene TRBJ1-5; a weak D match, TRBD1 (5 bases). CDR3 length: 17 amino acids. From germline, CDR1 is MGHRA and CDR2 YSYEKL. The V end lost 1 base, the J end lost 4 bases, and 17 bases lay between the germline ends. CDR3 residues: CASSQGMGGTVNQPQHF. DNA of the CDR3: TGCGCCAGCAGCCAAGGTATGGGAGGGACTGTGAATCAGCCCCAGCATTTT.

This clonotype was seen repeatedly, ten times or more. The rearrangement uses TRBV7-8 and TRBJ2-1; possibly TRBD1 or TRBD2 for D (5 bases each). The CDR3 has 15 residues. CDR1 and CDR2 (germline): SGHVS, FQNEAQ. The V and J ends lost 8 bases and 8 bases respectively, with 22 bases between them. The CDR3 bases are TGTGCCAGCCGTCCCACTAGGGAAATGGGGGATGAGCAGTTCTTC. It translates to CASRPTREMGDEQFF.

The chain has TRBV4-3 and TRBJ2-1; 14 bases are a match to TRBD2. V lost 0 bases and J lost 2; bases outside the gene matches: 0. Per the germline V gene, CDR1 is LGHNA and CDR2 is YSLEER. This CDR3 spans 17 amino acids. The CDR3 region is CASSQETSGRAYNEQFF. CDR3 DNA: TGCGCCAGCAGCCAAGAGACTAGCGGGAGGGCCTACAATGAGCAGTTCTTC.

V usage is TRBV4-3 and J usage is TRBJ2-7, with D possibly being TRBD1 or TRBD2 (5 bases each). CDR1 and CDR2 from the germline V gene are LGHNA and YSLEER. Between the trimmed V and J ends, which lost 1 base and 4 bases, there was a span of 20 bases. This CDR3 spans 17 amino acids. The CDR3 is CASSQAFRTGTPYEQYF. In DNA, the CDR3 is TGCGCCAGCAGCCAAGCCTTCAGAACCGGGACCCCGTACGAGCAGTACTTC.

This clonotype was detected only a few times. J is TRBJ1-4 and V is TRBV25-1, with 9 nucleotides matching TRBD1. The CDR3 is 14 residues long. V lost 5 bases, J lost 8 bases, and 6 bases stayed unmatched. From germline, CDR1 is MGHDK and CDR2 SYGVNS. The CDR3 coding sequence is TGTGCCAGCAGTCGGGGACAGGGATTCGAAAAACTGTTTTTT. Amino acids: CASSRGQGFEKLFF.

This clonotype occurred many times. The chain carries TRBV5-1 and TRBJ2-1, with D possibly being TRBD1 (7 bases). Trimming pared 7 bases from V and 6 bases from J, leaving 17 bases between. Germline V lookup: CDR1 SGHRS, CDR2 YFSETQ. The CDR3 length is 14 residues. CDR3 sequence reads: CASAEGASVNEQFF. In DNA, the CDR3 is TGCGCCAGCGCCGAGGGGGCTAGCGTCAATGAGCAGTTCTTC.